The 24 T cell receptor beta chains reported below all come from one sample, sequenced in a study of blood T cell repertoires in COVID-19. Produced via immunoSEQ multiplex PCR; TCRdb's table is partial and in-frame only. The sample yields tens of thousands of clones, 86% seen once. What was sequenced was peripheral blood. These TCRs come from a woman at least 80 years old with acute or convalescent COVID-19.

Here the CDR3 reads CASSPAGAGTDTQYF. CDR3 nucleotides: TGTGCCAGCAGCCCAGCGGGGGCGGGGACAGATACGCAGTATTTT. V and J are TRBV5-4 and TRBJ2-3; 8 positions match TRBD2. Germline V gene data show CDR1 as SGHNT and CDR2 as YYREEE (reference sequence). V was pared by 4 bases and J by 3 bases, with 7 bases of the junction left unmatched. There are 15 residues in the CDR3.

V and J are TRBV15 and TRBJ2-3, with 7 bases matching TRBD2. CDR3 length: 16 residues. V dropped 3 bases and J dropped 2; count of bases not matched to a gene: 8. Germline V gene sequence: CDR1 LNHNV, CDR2 YYDKDF (reference sequence). CDR3 protein: CATSRGGRDPTDTQYF. CDR3 in DNA: TGTGCCACCAGCAGGGGGGGGAGGGACCCCACAGATACGCAGTATTTT. Full variable domain (remainder filled in from reference TRBV15 and TRBJ2-3): DAMVIQNPRYQVTQFGKPVTLSCSQTLNHNVMYWYQQKSSQAPKLLFHYYDKDFNNEADTPDNFQSRRPNTSFCFLDIRSPGLGDTAMYLCATSRGGRDPTDTQYFGPGTRLTVL.

The V and J genes are TRBV12-5 and TRBJ1-4, with 11 bases that match TRBD1. The CDR3 has 16 residues. V was pared by 1 base and J by 7 bases, with 5 bases of the junction left unmatched. Per the germline V gene, CDR1 is LGHNT and CDR2 is FRNRAP. The CDR3, as DNA: TGTGCTAGTGGTTTGGCCCGGACAGGGGGCGGTGAAAAACTGTTTTTT. Amino acids: CASGLARTGGGEKLFF.

The chain uses TRBV2 and TRBJ2-3, with D perhaps TRBD1 (5 bases). The CDR3 length is 13 residues. Germline CDR1 and CDR2: SNHLY and FYNNEI. V gave up 7 bases and J gave up 4 bases, with 12 bases separating them. DNA of the CDR3: TGTGCCAGCAATATCAAGGGGTCAGATACGCAGTATTTT. It is translated as CASNIKGSDTQYF.

The rearrangement uses TRBV2 and TRBJ2-1; 7 bases agree with TRBD1. With V trimmed by 5 bases and J by 4 bases, 11 bases remained unmatched. Germline V gives CDR1 SNHLY, CDR2 FYNNEI. This CDR3 is 16 amino acids long. CDR3 in amino acids: CASSLVRGQLYNEQFF. CDR3 coding DNA: TGTGCCAGCAGTCTCGTACGGGGACAGTTATACAATGAGCAGTTCTTC.

Notes on this clone: Other DNA variants within this sample encode the same CDR3. The chain carries TRBV5-1 and TRBJ1-4; TRBD1 aligns across 8 bases. Germline-derived CDR1 and CDR2 are SGHRS and YFSETQ. Unmatched junction bases numbered 0, after V lost 0 bases and J lost 5 bases. The CDR3 extends over 14 amino acids. This chain's CDR3 is CASSLGQGNEKLFF. The DNA of the CDR3 is TGCGCCAGCAGCTTGGGACAGGGGAATGAAAAACTGTTTTTT. Full variable domain (remainder filled in from reference TRBV5-1 and TRBJ1-4): KAGVTQTPRYLIKTRGQQVTLSCSPISGHRSVSWYQQTPGQGLQFLFEYFSETQRNKGNFPGRFSGRQFSNSRSEMNVSTLELGDSALYLCASSLGQGNEKLFFGSGTQLSVL.

This sequence joins TRBV6-6 and TRBJ2-7, with 7 bases aligning to TRBD1. Germline CDR1 reads MNHNY; CDR2 reads SVGAGI (reference sequence). This CDR3 comprises 13 residues. Trimming took 2 bases from V and 3 from J; bases not matched to a gene: 1. CDR3 nucleotide sequence: TGTGCCAGCAGTTACGGGACAGACTACGAGCAGTACTTC. This gives the protein CASSYGTDYEQYF.

This clone appeared a few times. This rearrangement joins TRBV7-9 to TRBJ1-1, with 11 bases that match TRBD1. This CDR3 comprises 17 residues. The V gene end was trimmed by 5 bases and the J gene end by 2 bases; junction bases not matched to a gene: 10. Germline-derived CDR1 and CDR2 are SEHNR and FQNEAQ (reference sequence). This chain's CDR3 is CASSPTGQGAFNTEAFF. The CDR3 DNA follows: TGTGCCAGCAGCCCAACCGGACAGGGGGCTTTTAACACTGAAGCTTTCTTT.

In DNA, the CDR3 is TGTGCCAGCAGGTCCGGGGTCCGAACTGAAGCTTTCTTT. This translates into CASRSGVRTEAFF. The chain employs TRBV11-2 and TRBJ1-1; D is undetermined. Germline CDR1 is SGHAT and CDR2 is FQNNGV. The CDR3 spans 13 residues. V was cut by 6 bases and J by 5 bases, with 13 bases left in between. The whole variable domain, filled in from reference TRBV11-2 and TRBJ1-1, reads EAGVAQSPRYKIIEKRQSVAFWCNPISGHATLYWYQQILGQGPKLLIQFQNNGVVDDSQLPKDRFSAERLKGVDSTLKIQPAKLEDSAVYLCASRSGVRTEAFFGQGTRLTVV.

The rearrangement joins TRBV7-2 to TRBJ2-7, with TRBD1 matching 9 bases. The CDR3 extends over 15 amino acids. After removal of 3 bases from V and 4 bases from J, the junction contained 7 bases not matched to a gene. The germline gives CDR1 SGHTA, CDR2 FQGNSA. CDR3 in amino acids: CASSFPNRGLYEQYF. For the CDR3, the DNA is TGTGCCAGCAGCTTCCCAAACAGGGGGCTGTACGAGCAGTACTTC.

The chain combines TRBV10-3 with TRBJ2-2, with D maybe TRBD2 (5 bases). This CDR3 has 14 amino acids. Germline CDR1 and CDR2: ENHRY and SYGVKD. V was trimmed by 3 bases and J by 5 bases, leaving 10 bases between them. The CDR3: CAISDAGRTGELFF. The CDR3 region has the DNA TGTGCCATCAGTGATGCGGGTAGAACCGGGGAGCTGTTTTTT.

This rearrangement joins TRBV19 to TRBJ2-7; D may be TRBD1 (6 bases). The CDR3 extends over 13 amino acids. Trimming took off 10 bases at V and 5 bases at J, with 18 bases between the two ends. Germline V gene data show CDR1 as LNHDA and CDR2 as SQIVND (reference sequence). The CDR3 coding sequence is TGTGCCACTACAGGGTCTATAGTCAACGAGCAGTACTTC. This encodes CATTGSIVNEQYF.

This chain uses TRBV6-5 with TRBJ2-3, with TRBD2 identical over 7 bases. Trimming at V came to 7 bases and at J to 1 base, leaving 8 bases not matched to a gene. Germline CDR1 MNHEY, CDR2 SVGAGI. The CDR3 spans 15 residues. In DNA form, the CDR3 reads TGTGCCAGCAAAAATCGCGGGGGAGGCACAGATACGCAGTATTTT. Encoded protein: CASKNRGGGTDTQYF.

Here the CDR3 DNA reads TGTGCCAGTATGGTCACAGGGAACACCGGGGAGCTGTTTTTT. Translation gives CASMVTGNTGELFF. The chain links TRBV19 to TRBJ2-2; D may be TRBD1 (5 bases). CDR1 is LNHDA and CDR2 is SQIVND in the germline V gene (reference sequence). Trimming left V 7 bases short and J 1 base short, with 10 bases between. This CDR3 has 14 residues. The full variable domain, completed using reference TRBV19 and TRBJ2-2, is DGGITQSPKYLFRKEGQNVTLSCEQNLNHDAMYWYRQDPGQGLRLIYYSQIVNDFQKGDIAEGYSVSREKKESFPLTVTSAQKNPTAFYLCASMVTGNTGELFFGEGSRLTVL.

The gene calls are TRBV19 and TRBJ1-6; D is undetermined. The CDR3 runs to 14 residues. Trimming removed 2 bases from V and 8 bases from J, with 10 bases in between. Germline assignment: CDR1 LNHDA and CDR2 SQIVND (reference sequence). CDR3 residues: CASSINSWDSPLHF. The CDR3, as DNA: TGTGCCAGTAGTATAAACAGTTGGGATTCACCCCTCCACTTT.

The rearrangement uses TRBV19 and TRBJ1-5, with D possibly matching TRBD1 (5 bases). Trimming took 5 bases from V and 7 from J, leaving 12 bases between them. This CDR3 region has 13 residues. Germline V lookup: CDR1 LNHDA, CDR2 SQIVND (reference sequence). The CDR3 DNA reads TGTGCCAGTAGTTACCAGGGCGGCCAGCCCCAGCATTTT. This sequence encodes CASSYQGGQPQHF.

The chain joins TRBV18 to TRBJ1-5; tentatively, D is TRBD1 (5 bases). V dropped 3 bases and J dropped 2 bases, with 14 bases sitting between them. This CDR3 region has 16 residues. The germline CDR1 and CDR2 sequences are KGHSH and LQKENI. The DNA for the CDR3 is TGTGCCAGCTCACCTGATATCGGGGGAGGCAATCAGCCCCAGCATTTT. Translating gives CASSPDIGGGNQPQHF.

This chain uses TRBV28 with TRBJ1-4; 9 bases line up with TRBD1. Per germline, CDR1 MDHEN and CDR2 SYDVKM. The CDR3 length is 15 residues. Losses at the gene ends were 5 bases for V and 8 bases for J; bases not matched to a gene: 9. Here the CDR3 DNA reads TGTGCCAGCAGTCCCCCGGGACAGGGAGGAGAAAAACTGTTTTTT. Protein: CASSPPGQGGEKLFF. The full variable domain, in which reference TRBV28 and TRBJ1-4 provide the parts outside the CDR3, is DVKVTQSSRYLVKRTGEKVFLECVQDMDHENMFWYRQDPGLGLRLIYFSYDVKMKEKGDIPEGYSVSREKKERFSLILESASTNQTSMYLCASSPPGQGGEKLFFGSGTQLSVL.

The chain joins TRBV5-3 to TRBJ1-2; D possibly corresponds to TRBD1 (6 bases). TRBV5-3 is labeled an ORF, and its function is uncertain. With 2 bases removed from V and 4 bases from J, the gap between germline ends came to 6 bases. The CDR3 runs 12 residues. In DNA, the CDR3 is TGTGCCAGAAGCTTCAGGGGCTATGGCTACACCTTC. Protein product: CARSFRGYGYTF.

The rearrangement joins TRBV3-1 (or the pseudogene TRBV3-2) to TRBJ2-7; 7 bases map to TRBD1. The CDR3 contains 15 residues. J was trimmed by 3 bases and V by 4 bases; bases with no gene match: 9. Germline loops: CDR1 LGHDT, CDR2 YNNKEL (reference sequence). The CDR3 DNA reads as TGTGCCAGCAGCCGAAGAGGGGACAGTATCTACGAGCAGTACTTC. Residues: CASSRRGDSIYEQYF.

This clone was found once. This chain joins TRBV3-1 (or the pseudogene TRBV3-2) and TRBJ1-2; no reliable D call. The V end was cut by 4 bases, the J end by 0 bases, with 9 bases between. Germline values: CDR1 LGHDT, CDR2 YNNKEL (reference sequence). CDR3 length: 14 residues. The CDR3 DNA sequence: TGTGCCAGCAGCCGGAGTGAAGCTAACTATGGCTACACCTTC. Its translation: CASSRSEANYGYTF.

The rearrangement uses TRBV5-1 and TRBJ1-2; TRBD1 is a possible D gene (5 bases). Trimming took 1 base from V and 2 from J, leaving 9 bases between them. The CDR3 is 14 residues long. Looked up from germline, CDR1 is SGHRS and CDR2 is YFSETQ. The CDR3 loop is CASSLIPGNYGYTF. CDR3 bases: TGCGCCAGCAGCTTGATCCCAGGGAACTATGGCTACACCTTC.

This clone appeared once. V gene TRBV3-1 (or the pseudogene TRBV3-2) combines with J gene TRBJ2-1, with 10 bases that match TRBD2. The CDR3 is 17 amino acids. Unmatched junction bases numbered 4, after V lost 0 bases and J lost 2 bases. Germline V CDR1 and CDR2: LGHDT, YNNKEL (reference sequence). DNA of the CDR3: TGTGCCAGCAGCCAAGATAGAAGCGGGGGGGCCTACAATGAGCAGTTCTTC. This codes for CASSQDRSGGAYNEQFF.

This clone was seen just once. This chain connects TRBV3-1 (or the pseudogene TRBV3-2) to TRBJ1-5; D unresolved. With 2 bases removed from V and 0 bases from J, the gap between germline ends came to 5 bases. Germline values: CDR1 LGHDT, CDR2 YNNKEL (reference sequence). The CDR3 is 14 amino acids. The CDR3 sequence is CASSQFHSNQPQHF. The CDR3 DNA reads as TGTGCCAGCAGCCAATTTCATAGCAATCAGCCCCAGCATTTT.